This entry lists 28 T cell receptor beta chains sequenced from one sample in a study of blood T cell repertoires in COVID-19. Produced via immunoSEQ multiplex PCR; TCRdb's table is partial and in-frame only. This table has 150,000 to 200,000 clones, more than 70% appearing once. The sequencing input was PBMCs or T cells enriched from blood (not recorded which). These receptors were collected from a woman younger than 30 who had recovered from COVID-19.

This sequence joins TRBV29-1 and TRBJ2-5, with TRBD1 matching over 9 bases. Germline V gives CDR1 SQVTM, CDR2 ANQGSEA. With V trimmed by 5 bases and J by 5 bases, 6 bases remained unmatched. This CDR3 spans 13 amino acids. CDR3 loop: CSVRTGVEETQYF. CDR3 sequence (DNA): TGCAGCGTTAGGACAGGGGTTGAGGAGACCCAGTACTTC. Full variable domain (remainder filled in from reference TRBV29-1 and TRBJ2-5): SAVISQKPSRDICQRGTSLTIQCQVDSQVTMMFWYRQQPGQSLTLIATANQGSEATYESGFVIDKFPISRPNLTFSTLTVSNMSPEDSSIYLCSVRTGVEETQYFGPGTRLLVL.

The V call is TRBV30, the J call TRBJ1-4; TRBD1 might be the D (6 bases). This CDR3 has 13 amino acids. The germline V gene encodes CDR1 GTSNPN and CDR2 SVGIG (reference sequence). V was trimmed by 1 base and J by 7 bases, leaving 10 bases between them. The CDR3: CAWSGQGPEKLFF. For the CDR3, the DNA is TGTGCCTGGAGTGGTCAGGGGCCTGAAAAACTGTTTTTT.

The rearrangement uses TRBV27 and TRBJ1-5; 9 bases are shared with TRBD1. CDR1 and CDR2 (germline): MNHEY, SMNVEV (reference sequence). The V segment lost 6 bases and the J segment 5 bases; nucleotides outside the gene matches: 8. This CDR3 has 15 residues. This CDR3 is CASSRTGTGYQPQHF. CDR3 in DNA: TGTGCCAGCAGCAGGACCGGGACAGGGTATCAGCCCCAGCATTTT.

The gene calls are TRBV10-2 and TRBJ2-2, with 13 positions matching TRBD2. The V gene's germline CDR1 is WSHSY and CDR2 SAAADI. There are 19 residues in the CDR3. V lost 6 bases, J lost 4 bases, and 14 bases stayed unmatched. CDR3 sequence (DNA): TGCGCCAGCAGCCCGATTTTACTAGCGGGGGGGCCGGTCACCGGGGAGCTGTTTTTT. As protein: CASSPILLAGGPVTGELFF.

The chain links TRBV3-1 (or the pseudogene TRBV3-2) to TRBJ2-5, with D hard to call. This CDR3 spans 15 amino acids. Between the trimmed V and J ends, which lost 4 bases and 2 bases, there was a span of 14 bases. The V gene's germline CDR1 is LGHDT and CDR2 YNNKEL (reference sequence). In DNA form, the CDR3 reads TGTGCCAGCAGCCCGATTACCGCGTATCAAGAGACCCAGTACTTC. This gives the protein CASSPITAYQETQYF.

The V gene is TRBV10-1, the J gene TRBJ1-6, with D uncertain. CDR1 is WNHNN, CDR2 SYGVQD, per germline (reference sequence). This CDR3 spans 18 amino acids. V dropped 11 bases and J dropped 0 bases, with 23 bases sitting between them. The CDR3 is CASPPGGKNRSYNSPLHF. CDR3 nucleotide sequence: TGCGCCTCCCCCCCTGGAGGGAAAAACCGCTCCTATAATTCACCCCTCCACTTT.

This chain links TRBV2 with TRBJ1-4; D is unclear. Germline V gene data show CDR1 as SNHLY and CDR2 as FYNNEI. This CDR3 has 14 amino acids. Trimming removed 6 bases at V and 8 bases at J, with 16 bases between. The CDR3 protein is CASSHDQVGEKLFF. The CDR3 DNA reads as TGTGCCAGCAGCCACGATCAAGTGGGCGAAAAACTGTTTTTT.

The chain uses TRBV13 and TRBJ1-1, with 10 bases matching TRBD1. The V and J ends lost 5 bases and 5 bases, in that order; junction bases with no gene match: 8. The CDR3 length is 15 residues. Germline-derived CDR1 and CDR2 are PRHDT and FYEKMQ (reference sequence). The CDR3 loop is CASSRLRTGGTEAFF. DNA for the CDR3: TGTGCCAGCAGCCGCCTCCGGACAGGGGGTACTGAAGCTTTCTTT.

The rearrangement joins TRBV3-1 (or the pseudogene TRBV3-2) to TRBJ1-1; 7 nucleotides line up with TRBD1. The junction had 3 bases not matched to a gene; V was cut back by 1 base and J by 4 bases. The germline V gene encodes CDR1 LGHDT and CDR2 YNNKEL (reference sequence). This CDR3 has 14 residues. Written as DNA, the CDR3 is TGTGCCAGCAGCCAAGGATCAGGGGGCACTGAAGCTTTCTTT. It specifies CASSQGSGGTEAFF.

The V call is TRBV6-5, the J call TRBJ2-7, with 11 bases matching TRBD1. This CDR3 has 14 amino acids. The germline V gene encodes CDR1 MNHEY and CDR2 SVGAGI. V lost 5 bases to trimming and J lost 5 bases; unmatched junction nucleotides: 5. The CDR3 DNA sequence: TGTGCCAGCAGTAAGGGACAGGGGGGAAACGAGCAGTACTTC. This gives the protein CASSKGQGGNEQYF.

The CDR3 bases are TGTGCCAGCTCCGGGACAGGGGGTTCTGGGGCCAACGTCCTGACTTTC. Translated, it gives CASSGTGGSGANVLTF. The rearrangement joins TRBV7-3 to TRBJ2-6, with 11 positions matching TRBD1. V lost 8 bases, J lost 1 base, and 4 bases stayed unmatched. Germline CDR1 reads SGHTA; CDR2 reads FQGTGA. This CDR3 has 16 amino acids.

The rearrangement uses TRBV10-3 and TRBJ2-1; 7 bases map to TRBD2. Per the germline V gene, CDR1 is ENHRY and CDR2 is SYGVKD. The ends lost 2 bases at V and 6 bases at J; junction bases unmatched: 13. CDR3 length equals 17 residues. The CDR3 loop is CAISEGFYGGGPNEQFF. The DNA of the CDR3 is TGTGCCATCAGTGAGGGCTTTTACGGCGGGGGTCCCAATGAGCAGTTCTTC.

The chain carries TRBV6-6 and TRBJ1-6; a possible D gene is TRBD1 (5 bases). The CDR3 totals 15 residues. The V and J ends lost 7 bases and 0 bases respectively, with 10 bases between them. Germline-derived CDR1 and CDR2 are MNHNY and SVGAGI (reference sequence). The CDR3, as DNA: TGTGCCAGCACACCAGGGAACTCCTATAATTCACCCCTCCACTTT. This gives the protein CASTPGNSYNSPLHF.

The chain is built from TRBV2 and TRBJ1-6; D may be TRBD1 (6 bases). This CDR3 is built from 14 residues. CDR1 SNHLY and CDR2 FYNNEI come from the germline V gene. The germline V and J ends were trimmed by 3 bases and 12 bases, with 15 bases remaining between them. The CDR3: CASSDAAGVRPLHF. The CDR3 DNA is TGTGCCAGCAGTGATGCGGCAGGGGTTCGACCCCTCCACTTT.

The DNA for the CDR3 is TGTGCCACCAGACCAACAGGGGAGCGGAACACTGAAGCTTTCTTT. Its protein product is CATRPTGERNTEAFF. This chain joins TRBV24-1 and TRBJ1-1, with 7 bases identical to TRBD1. The V gene's germline CDR1 is KGHDR and CDR2 SFDVKD. Unmatched junction bases numbered 8, after V lost 7 bases and J lost 1 base. The CDR3 covers 15 residues.

This chain links TRBV2 with TRBJ2-4; possibly TRBD1 for D (6 bases). The ends were cut back, 2 bases at V and 1 base at J, with 12 bases in the middle. Germline lookup yields CDR1 SNHLY and CDR2 FYNNEI. The CDR3 is 16 amino acids. CDR3 coding DNA: TGTGCCAGCAGTGAAAACAGGGTGGCGGCCAAAAACATTCAGTACTTC. This gives the protein CASSENRVAAKNIQYF.

V gene TRBV5-1 combines with J gene TRBJ1-1; D not resolved. V lost 3 bases, J lost 3 bases, and 9 bases lay in between. CDR3 length equals 13 residues. CDR1 and CDR2 from the germline V gene are SGHRS and YFSETQ. CDR3 sequence reads: CASSYGLDTEAFF. CDR3 DNA: TGCGCCAGCAGCTATGGACTAGACACTGAAGCTTTCTTT.

In this sample, this clone turned up once. The V and J genes are TRBV6-5 and TRBJ2-7; D ambiguous. The CDR3 is made up of 12 amino acids. Trimming pared 2 bases from V and 7 bases from J, leaving 9 bases between. CDR1 and CDR2 from the germline V gene are MNHEY and SVGAGI. CDR3 residues: CASSYNRIEQYF. As DNA, the CDR3 is TGTGCCAGCAGTTACAACAGAATAGAGCAGTACTTC.

This clone came up a few times. This chain joins TRBV10-3 and TRBJ1-6; TRBD1 is a possible D gene (6 bases). The CDR3 has 16 residues. Germline CDR1 and CDR2: ENHRY and SYGVKD. The V end was cut by 0 bases, the J end by 9 bases, with 15 bases between. CDR3 nucleotide sequence: TGTGCCATCAGTGAGTCGAGCCAGGGGAAGGGTTCACCCCTCCACTTT. Amino acid sequence: CAISESSQGKGSPLHF.

The CDR3: CASSLSPGAGTGELFF. CDR3 nucleotides: TGTGCCAGCAGTTTATCCCCAGGGGCGGGCACCGGGGAGCTGTTTTTT. The gene calls are TRBV28 and TRBJ2-2; tentatively, D is TRBD1 (6 bases). The germline gives CDR1 MDHEN, CDR2 SYDVKM. The V and J ends lost 1 base and 4 bases respectively, with 13 bases between them. The CDR3 consists of 16 residues.

This chain uses TRBV12-3 or TRBV12-4 with TRBJ1-1; the D is unclear. V was clipped by 3 bases and J by 0 bases, with 5 bases between them. The CDR3 is 13 residues long. This chain's CDR3 is CASSFFLNTEAFF. The CDR3 DNA is TGTGCCAGCAGTTTCTTTTTGAACACTGAAGCTTTCTTT.

The chain is built from TRBV19 and TRBJ1-4; D gene uncertain. This CDR3 contains 14 residues. V was pared by 3 bases and J by 10 bases, with 15 bases between. Germline CDR1 reads LNHDA; CDR2 reads SQIVND (reference sequence). This CDR3 is CASSILSDVGKLFF. CDR3 nucleotides: TGTGCCAGTAGTATCCTCTCTGATGTCGGAAAACTGTTTTTT.

The chain links TRBV5-1 to TRBJ2-1; D is perhaps TRBD2 (5 bases). V was clipped by 0 bases and J by 0 bases, with 10 bases between them. The CDR3 is 16 residues long. Looked up from germline, CDR1 is SGHRS and CDR2 is YFSETQ. CDR3 nucleotides: TGCGCCAGCAGCTTGGCCCCGGGGAGCTCCTACAATGAGCAGTTCTTC. This sequence encodes CASSLAPGSSYNEQFF.

CDR3 nucleotide sequence: TGTGCCAGCAGCGCCTTACAGGGACCCCTCCACTTT. Translating gives CASSALQGPLHF. The chain uses TRBV9 and TRBJ1-6, with D perhaps matching TRBD1 (6 bases). Deletions cut 3 bases from V and 12 bases from J, with 10 bases between. Germline CDR1 SGDLS, CDR2 YYNGEE. The length of the CDR3 is 12 residues.

V gene TRBV9 combines with J gene TRBJ1-6; TRBD1 aligns across 8 bases. This CDR3 is built from 16 residues. Germline CDR1 SGDLS, CDR2 YYNGEE. Unmatched junction bases numbered 11, after V lost 4 bases and J lost 8 bases. CDR3 DNA: TGTGCCAGCAGCCCCCGGACAGGGTCAGGAGATTCACCCCTCCACTTT. It encodes CASSPRTGSGDSPLHF.

This clone was seen once. V gene TRBV28 combines with J gene TRBJ2-5, with D maybe TRBD1 (7 bases). The CDR3 runs 14 residues. Per germline, CDR1 MDHEN and CDR2 SYDVKM. Trimming stripped 5 bases from V and 5 bases from J, with 15 bases between. CDR3 in DNA: TGTGCCAGCAGTGAACCGACAGGGAGGGAGACCCAGTACTTC. It encodes CASSEPTGRETQYF.

The chain is built from TRBV5-1 and TRBJ1-6; a weak D match, TRBD1 (5 bases). This CDR3 spans 17 amino acids. CDR1 is SGHRS, CDR2 YFSETQ, per germline. The V gene lost 4 bases and the J gene lost 13 bases, with 27 bases spanning the gap. The CDR3 nucleotides are TGCGCCAGCAGCATTGAAATGACAGCCGCCCCCCGGTCTCCCCTCCACTTT. This translates into CASSIEMTAAPRSPLHF.

The V call is TRBV12-5, the J call TRBJ1-1; no definite D call. The V end lost 3 bases, the J end lost 2 bases, and 10 bases lay between the germline ends. In germline, CDR1 is LGHNT, CDR2 FRNRAP. The CDR3 is 14 residues long. CDR3 DNA: TGTGCTAGTGGTTTATCAACAGTTAACACTGAAGCTTTCTTT. Protein product: CASGLSTVNTEAFF.